Following are 5 T cell receptor beta chains from one sample sequenced in a study of blood T cell repertoires in COVID-19 (TCRdb year 2020). Library construction relied on the immunoSEQ multiplex PCR assay. The table comes from immuneACCESS by way of TCRdb, which keeps in-frame sequences with V and J called. Part of the clones is missing from these tables; in studies checked, under half for an unresolved V gene and the rest for unknown reasons. This sample lists approximately 180,000 clones; 80% to 90% were detected once. Around 10% of the sample rests with the top ten. Sequenced sample: peripheral blood. Receptors were obtained from an elderly woman with COVID-19, enrolled during active disease.

This sequence joins TRBV3-1 (or the pseudogene TRBV3-2) and TRBJ1-1, with TRBD1 matching over 9 bases. Germline CDR1 and CDR2: LGHDT and YNNKEL (reference sequence). The ends lost 1 base at V and 4 bases at J; junction bases unmatched: 7. This CDR3 is built from 16 residues. Here the CDR3 DNA reads TGTGCCAGCAGCCAAGGCTTCGGGACAGGGCTCACTGAAGCTTTCTTT. The encoded protein is CASSQGFGTGLTEAFF.

The V and J genes are TRBV18 and TRBJ2-2; D perhaps matches TRBD1 (6 bases). Germline V CDR1 and CDR2: KGHSH, LQKENI. The CDR3 is 15 amino acids. Between the trimmed V and J ends, which lost 4 bases and 0 bases, there was a span of 9 bases. CDR3 sequence (DNA): TGTGCCAGCTCACAGGGACATTCGAACACCGGGGAGCTGTTTTTT. Its protein product is CASSQGHSNTGELFF.

This clone was recorded a few times. The chain carries TRBV19 and TRBJ2-2; TRBD1 might be the D (5 bases). The CDR3 totals 16 residues. Between the trimmed V and J ends, which lost 3 bases and 5 bases, there was a span of 16 bases. The germline gives CDR1 LNHDA, CDR2 SQIVND (reference sequence). CDR3 region: CASSIPRVGYTGELFF. The CDR3 DNA is TGTGCCAGTAGTATCCCCAGGGTAGGATATACCGGGGAGCTGTTTTTT.

The chain couples TRBV5-4 to TRBJ1-3; 7 bases are a match to TRBD1. CDR3 size: 16 residues. Germline V gene data show CDR1 as SGHNT and CDR2 as YYREEE (reference sequence). V shed 4 bases, J shed 0 bases, and the junction held 7 bases outside the gene matches. For the CDR3, the DNA is TGTGCCAGCAGCAAACAGGGGTTGATCTCTGGAAACACCATATATTTT. As protein: CASSKQGLISGNTIYF.

This clone was found once. The V gene is TRBV4-2, the J gene TRBJ2-5; 13 positions match TRBD2. Germline CDR1 is LGHNA and CDR2 is YNFKEQ. With V trimmed by 4 bases and J by 5 bases, 1 base remained unmatched. The CDR3 loop spans 14 amino acids. CDR3: CASSPTSGRETQYF. DNA for the CDR3: TGTGCCAGCAGCCCGACTAGCGGGAGGGAGACCCAGTACTTC.